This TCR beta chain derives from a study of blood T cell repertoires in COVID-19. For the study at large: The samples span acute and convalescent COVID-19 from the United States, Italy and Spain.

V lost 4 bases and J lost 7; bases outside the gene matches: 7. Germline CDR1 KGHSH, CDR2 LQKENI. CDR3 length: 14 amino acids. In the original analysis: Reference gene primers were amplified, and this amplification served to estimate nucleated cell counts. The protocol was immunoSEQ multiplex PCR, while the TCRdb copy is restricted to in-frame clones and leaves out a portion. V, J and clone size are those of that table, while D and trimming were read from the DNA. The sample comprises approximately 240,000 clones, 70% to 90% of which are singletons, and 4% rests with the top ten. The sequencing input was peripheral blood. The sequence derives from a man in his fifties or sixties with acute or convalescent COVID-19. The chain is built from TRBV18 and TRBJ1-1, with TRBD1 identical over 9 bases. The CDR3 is CASSLDRGMVEAFF. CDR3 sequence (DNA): TGTGCCAGCTCACTAGACAGGGGGATGGTTGAAGCTTTCTTT.